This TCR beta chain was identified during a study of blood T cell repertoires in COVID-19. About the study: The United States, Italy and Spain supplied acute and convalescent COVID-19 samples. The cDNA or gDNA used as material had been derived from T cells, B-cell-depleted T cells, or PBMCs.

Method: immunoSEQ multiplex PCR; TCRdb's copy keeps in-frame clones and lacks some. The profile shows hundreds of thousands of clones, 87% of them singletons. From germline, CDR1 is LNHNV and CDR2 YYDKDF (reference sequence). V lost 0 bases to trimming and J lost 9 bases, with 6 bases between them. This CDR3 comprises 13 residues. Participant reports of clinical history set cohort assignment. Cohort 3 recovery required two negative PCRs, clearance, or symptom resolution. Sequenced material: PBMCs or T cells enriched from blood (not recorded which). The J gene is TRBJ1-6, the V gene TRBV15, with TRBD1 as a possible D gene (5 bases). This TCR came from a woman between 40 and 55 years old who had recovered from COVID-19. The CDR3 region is CATSRDQGSPLHF. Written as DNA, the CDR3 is TGTGCCACCAGCAGAGATCAGGGTTCACCCCTCCACTTT.